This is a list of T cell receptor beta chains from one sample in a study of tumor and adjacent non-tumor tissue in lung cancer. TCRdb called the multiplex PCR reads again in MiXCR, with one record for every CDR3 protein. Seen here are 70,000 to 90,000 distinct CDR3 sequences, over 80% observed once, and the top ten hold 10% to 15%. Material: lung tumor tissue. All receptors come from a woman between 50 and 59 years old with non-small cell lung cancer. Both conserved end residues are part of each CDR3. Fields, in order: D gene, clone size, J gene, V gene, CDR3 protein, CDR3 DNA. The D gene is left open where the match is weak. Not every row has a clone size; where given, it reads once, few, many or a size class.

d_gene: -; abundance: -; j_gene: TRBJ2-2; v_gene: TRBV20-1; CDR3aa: CSANSSSRTGELFF; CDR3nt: TGCAGTGCTAACTCCAGTAGCCGGACCGGGGAGCTGTTTTTT
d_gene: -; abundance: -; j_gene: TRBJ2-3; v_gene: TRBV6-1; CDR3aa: CASSELTGDTDTQYF; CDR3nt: TGTGCCAGCAGTGAGCTGACAGGAGACACAGATACGCAGTATTTT
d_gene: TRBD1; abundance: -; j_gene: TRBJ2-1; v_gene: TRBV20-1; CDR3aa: CSTRDWDRGFERFF; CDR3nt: TGCAGTACTAGAGATTGGGACAGGGGGTTTGAGCGGTTCTTC
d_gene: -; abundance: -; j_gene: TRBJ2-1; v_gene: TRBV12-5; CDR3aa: CASGTGPNNEQFF; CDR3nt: TGTGCTAGTGGGACTGGACCCAACAATGAGCAGTTCTTC
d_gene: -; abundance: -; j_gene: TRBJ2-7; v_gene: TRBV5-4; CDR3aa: CASSPALTNGSLEQYF; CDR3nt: TGTGCAAGCAGCCCCGCCTTGACTAACGGGAGTCTCGAGCAGTACTTC
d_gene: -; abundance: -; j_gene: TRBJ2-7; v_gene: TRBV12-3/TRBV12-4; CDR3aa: CASGTTDGSGKQYF; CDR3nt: TGTGCCAGCGGCACGACGGACGGGTCGGGTAAGCAGTACTTC
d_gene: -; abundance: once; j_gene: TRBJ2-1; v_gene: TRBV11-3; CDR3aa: CASNFSGTVSSYNEQFF; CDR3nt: TGTGCCAGCAACTTTAGCGGGACAGTCAGCTCCTATAATGAGCAGTTCTTC
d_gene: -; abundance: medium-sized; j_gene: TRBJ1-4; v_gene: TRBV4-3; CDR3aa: CASSQDPREEKLFF; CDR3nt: TGCGCCAGCAGCCAAGATCCGAGGGAGGAAAAACTGTTTTTT
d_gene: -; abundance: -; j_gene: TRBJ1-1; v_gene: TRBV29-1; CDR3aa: CSVAGPTRERNTEALF; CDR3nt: TGCAGCGTTGCCGGTCCGACACGGGAAAGGAACACTGAAGCTTTATTT
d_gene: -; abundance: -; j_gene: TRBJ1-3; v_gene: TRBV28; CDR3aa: CASRPPGTGNTMYF; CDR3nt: TGTGCCAGCAGGCCCCCGGGGACTGGAAACACCATGTATTTT
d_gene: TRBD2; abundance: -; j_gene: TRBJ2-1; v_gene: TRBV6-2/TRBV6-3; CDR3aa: CACSSRLAANNKQFF; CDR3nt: TGTGCCTGCAGTTCGCGACTAGCGGCCAACAATAAGCAGTTCTTC
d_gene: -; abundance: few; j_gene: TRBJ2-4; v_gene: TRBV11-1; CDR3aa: CASGRNAGASGYIQYF; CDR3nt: TGTGCCAGCGGCCGGAACGCCGGGGCCTCGGGGTACATTCAGTACTTC
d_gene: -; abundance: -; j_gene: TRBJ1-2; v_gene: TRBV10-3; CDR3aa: CAISDRTVREHYDYTF; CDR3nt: TGTGCCATCAGTGACCGGACAGTGCGAGAACATTATGACTACACCTTC
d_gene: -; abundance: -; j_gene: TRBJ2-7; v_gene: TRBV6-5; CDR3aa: CDSTSGLTYERYF; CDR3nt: TGTGATAGCACCTCGGGGCTAACCTACGAGCGGTACTTC
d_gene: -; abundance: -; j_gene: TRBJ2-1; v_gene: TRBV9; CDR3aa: CASSVEVLADEQFF; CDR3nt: TGTGCCAGCAGCGTAGAGGTACTAGCCGATGAGCAGTTCTTC
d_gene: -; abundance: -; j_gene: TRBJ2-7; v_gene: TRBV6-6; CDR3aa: CTSSYSPPSASIYEQYF; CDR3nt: TGTACCAGCAGTTACTCGCCCCCGAGCGCGAGTATCTACGAGCAGTACTTC
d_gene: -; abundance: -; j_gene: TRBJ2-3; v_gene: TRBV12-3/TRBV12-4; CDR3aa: CASSIRQETDTQYF; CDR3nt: TGTGCCAGCAGCATACGACAGGAGACAGATACACAGTATTTT
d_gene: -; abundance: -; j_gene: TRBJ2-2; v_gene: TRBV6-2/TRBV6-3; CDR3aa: CVSSYSIAGGENTGELFF; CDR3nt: TGTGTCAGCAGTTACTCGATAGCTGGCGGGGAGAACACCGGGGAGCTGTTTTTT
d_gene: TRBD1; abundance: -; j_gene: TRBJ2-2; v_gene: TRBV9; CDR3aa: CVSSVGGDRVIGELFF; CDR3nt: TGTGTCAGCAGCGTAGGTGGGGACAGGGTTATCGGGGAGCTGTTTTTT
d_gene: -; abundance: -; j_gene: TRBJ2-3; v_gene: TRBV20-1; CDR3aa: CSALRNSFTDTQYF; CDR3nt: TGCAGTGCCCTACGGAATTCCTTCACAGATACGCAGTATTTC
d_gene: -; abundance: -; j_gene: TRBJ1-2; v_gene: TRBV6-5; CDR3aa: CAIRSNKGNYGYTF; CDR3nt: TGTGCCATCAGGTCGAACAAGGGAAACTATGGCTACACCTTC
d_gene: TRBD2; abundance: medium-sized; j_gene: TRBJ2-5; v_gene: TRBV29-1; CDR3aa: CSVDLAGEQETQYF; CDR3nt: TGCAGCGTTGACTTAGCGGGAGAGCAAGAGACCCAGTACTTC
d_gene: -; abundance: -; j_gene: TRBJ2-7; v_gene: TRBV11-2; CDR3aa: CSSSPWASSSYEQHF; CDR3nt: TGTTCCAGCAGCCCTTGGGCTAGCAGTTCCTACGAGCAGCATTTC
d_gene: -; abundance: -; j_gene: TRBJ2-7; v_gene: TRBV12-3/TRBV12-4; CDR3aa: CADSRDYKHYF; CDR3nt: TGTGCCGACAGTCGAGACTACAAGCACTACTTC
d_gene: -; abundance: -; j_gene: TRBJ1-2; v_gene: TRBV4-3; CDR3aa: CVSSQDWNNIYGYTF; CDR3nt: TGCGTCAGCAGCCAAGATTGGAATAATATCTATGGCTACACGTTC
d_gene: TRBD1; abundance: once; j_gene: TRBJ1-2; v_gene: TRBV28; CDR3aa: CGRTLRRDRGLYGYTF; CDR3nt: TGTGGCAGAACTTTAAGGCGGGACAGGGGGCTCTATGGCTACACCTTC
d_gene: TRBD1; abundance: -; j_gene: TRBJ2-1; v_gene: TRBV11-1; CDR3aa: CASSLRGTGNVDEQFF; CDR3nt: TGTGCCAGTAGCTTACGTGGGACAGGGAACGTCGACGAGCAATTCTTC
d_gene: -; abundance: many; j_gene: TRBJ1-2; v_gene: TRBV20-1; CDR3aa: CSARVQANYGYTF; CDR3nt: TGCAGTGCTAGAGTTCAAGCTAACTATGGCTACACCTTC
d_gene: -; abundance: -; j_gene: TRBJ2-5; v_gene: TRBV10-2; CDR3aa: CARSHGETQYF; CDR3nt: TGCGCCAGAAGCCATGGGGAGACCCAATACTTC
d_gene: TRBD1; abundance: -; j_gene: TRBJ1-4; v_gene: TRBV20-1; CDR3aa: CTVGQGAFTLFF; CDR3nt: TGCACTGTTGGGCAGGGGGCCTTCACCCTGTTTTTT
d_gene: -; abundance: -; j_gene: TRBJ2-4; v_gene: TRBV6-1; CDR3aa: CVSSEGSGQINTQYF; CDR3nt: TGTGTCAGCAGTGAAGGGTCTGGACAGATAAACACTCAGTACTTC